A selection of T cell receptor beta chains follows, all from one sample in a study of blood T cell repertoires in COVID-19. The assay was immunoSEQ multiplex PCR, and TCRdb's table has in-frame clones only and misses some. Found here are around 250,000 clones, approximately 90% of them singletons; the top ten hold roughly 2.9%. Sequenced: PBMCs or T cells enriched from blood (not recorded which). These receptors were obtained from a man aged 35 to 55 who had been exposed to COVID-19. The CDR3 runs from the conserved cysteine through the conserved F or W.

TRBJ2-7,TRBV28,CASSLSRAYEQYF
TRBJ2-1,TRBV5-1,CASSLDLAVAYNEQFF
TRBJ2-7,TRBV5-1,CASSLVAGSSYEQYF
TRBJ2-7,TRBV27,CASRSGQGASYEQYF
TRBJ1-6,TRBV18,CASSLEGVRSPLHF
TRBJ2-1,TRBV29-1,CSVPGNSYNEQFF
TRBJ2-7,TRBV28,CASSLWATSSYEQYF
TRBJ2-1,TRBV7-9,CASNLAGAYNEQFF
TRBJ2-4,TRBV7-3,CASSAGTGGKNIQYF
TRBJ1-2,TRBV20-1,CSASAQLSYGYTF
TRBJ1-2,TRBV28,CASSLAGRGGYTF
TRBJ1-2,TRBV19,CASRSGQANYGYTF
TRBJ1-6,TRBV28,CASSLGGVGNSPLHF
TRBJ2-1,TRBV19,CASSIRGSSYNEQFF
TRBJ2-7,TRBV7-3,CASSHKTGDWFYEQYF
TRBJ1-4,TRBV29-1,CSVEISTNEKLFF
TRBJ1-2,TRBV19,CASSLGQGVRSYTF
TRBJ1-6,TRBV5-1,CASSSGGYNSPLHF
TRBJ2-1,TRBV11-3,CASRKTGEGEQFF
TRBJ1-4,TRBV20-1,CSASDRGRDEKLFF
TRBJ2-3,TRBV9,CASSVASQLAGGTDTQYF
TRBJ1-2,TRBV3-1/TRBV3-2,CASSHQAAGNYGYTF
TRBJ2-7,TRBV14,CASSPSPGLAGDEQYF
TRBJ2-1,TRBV24-1,CATSDDRGLTYNEQFF
TRBJ2-1,TRBV6-5,CATKLGQLYNEQFF
TRBJ2-3,TRBV10-1,CASSAPGADTQYF
TRBJ2-7,TRBV9,CASSVGSGTVEQYF
TRBJ1-2,TRBV6-6,CASSSLYSQDGSGYTF
TRBJ2-6,TRBV5-5,CASSLVRRASGANVLTF
TRBJ2-1,TRBV28,CASSLSNSNNYNEQFF
TRBJ1-6,TRBV29-1,CSVGTGDADSPLHF
TRBJ2-3,TRBV24-1,CATSDFRDRTDTQYF